One sample yielded the 2 T cell receptor beta chains listed below, sequenced in a study of radiotherapy plus CTLA-4 blockade in lung cancer. Generated by immunoSEQ multiplex PCR, the TCRdb table keeps only in-frame clones and is missing some. The sample lists approximately 40,000 clones, about 86% occurring once. Sequences were derived from peripheral blood, sampled from a patient treated with radiotherapy plus ipilimumab. Receptors were obtained from a human donor with non-small cell lung cancer whose response to radiotherapy plus ipilimumab could not be evaluated.

This clone showed up just a few times. The chain combines TRBV5-6 with TRBJ1-1; 9 bases are shared with TRBD1. There are 14 residues in the CDR3. CDR1 is SGHDT and CDR2 is YYEEEE in the germline V gene. The V and J ends lost 6 bases and 4 bases, in that order; junction bases with no gene match: 7. The CDR3 sequence is CASKPGTGPTEAFF. The CDR3 region has the DNA TGTGCCAGCAAACCCGGGACAGGGCCCACTGAAGCTTTCTTT.

This chain joins TRBV18 and TRBJ1-2, with D perhaps matching TRBD1 (6 bases). Germline V gene data show CDR1 as KGHSH and CDR2 as LQKENI. CDR3 length: 18 amino acids. V lost 5 bases, J lost 1 base, and 23 bases lay in between. CDR3: CASSIKQGGQVDNYGYTF. CDR3 sequence (DNA): TGTGCCAGCTCAATAAAACAAGGGGGACAAGTTGATAACTATGGCTACACCTTC.